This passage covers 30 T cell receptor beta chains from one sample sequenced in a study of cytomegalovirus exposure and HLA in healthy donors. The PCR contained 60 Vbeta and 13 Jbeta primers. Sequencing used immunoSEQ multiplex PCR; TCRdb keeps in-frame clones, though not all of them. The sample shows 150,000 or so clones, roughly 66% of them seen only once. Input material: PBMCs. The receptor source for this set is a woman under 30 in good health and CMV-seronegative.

The CDR3 DNA reads TGTGCCAGCAGCCCGGGGGGGGGCGGGAGGACACAGTTCTTC. This translates into CASSPGGGGRTQFF. This sequence joins TRBV7-2 and TRBJ2-1; TRBD2 matches at 8 bases. CDR1 is SGHTA and CDR2 is FQGNSA in the germline V gene. V lost 5 bases to trimming and J lost 13 bases; unmatched junction nucleotides: 13. This CDR3 is 14 amino acids long. The variable domain in full, with the rest retrieved from reference TRBV7-2 and TRBJ2-1, is GAGVSQSPSNKVTEKGKDVELRCDPISGHTALYWYRQSLGQGLEFLIYFQGNSAPDKSGLPSDRFSAERTGGSVSTLTIQRTQQEDSAVYLCASSPGGGGRTQFFGPGTRLTVL.

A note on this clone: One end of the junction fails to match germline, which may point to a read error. The CDR3 region is CASSFPSGGSYKQYF. DNA for the CDR3: TGCGCCAGCAGCTTCCCTAGCGGGGGATCCTACAAGCAGTACTTC. The J gene is TRBJ2-7, the V gene TRBV5-1; 10 bases align to TRBD2. Germline V gene sequence: CDR1 SGHRS, CDR2 YFSETQ. The CDR3 length is 15 residues.

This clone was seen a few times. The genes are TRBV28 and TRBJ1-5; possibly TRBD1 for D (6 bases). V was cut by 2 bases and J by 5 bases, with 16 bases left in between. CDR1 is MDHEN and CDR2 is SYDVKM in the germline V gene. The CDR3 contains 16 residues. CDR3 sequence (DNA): TGTGCCAGCAGTTTAGGACCCGGACAGAGTTATCAGCCCCAGCATTTT. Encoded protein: CASSLGPGQSYQPQHF.

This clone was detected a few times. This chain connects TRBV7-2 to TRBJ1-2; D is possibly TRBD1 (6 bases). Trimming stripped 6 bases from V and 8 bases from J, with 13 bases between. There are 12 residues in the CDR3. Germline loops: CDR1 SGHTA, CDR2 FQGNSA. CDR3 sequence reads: CASSIQGQGYTF. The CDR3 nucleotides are TGTGCCAGCAGTATACAGGGTCAAGGCTACACCTTC.

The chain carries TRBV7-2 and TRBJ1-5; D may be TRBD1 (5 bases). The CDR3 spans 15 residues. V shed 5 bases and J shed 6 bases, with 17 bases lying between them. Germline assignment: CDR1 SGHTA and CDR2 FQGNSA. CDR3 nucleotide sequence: TGTGCCAGCAGCCCGGCGGGGACCTCGGCTCAGCCCCAGCATTTT. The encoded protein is CASSPAGTSAQPQHF.

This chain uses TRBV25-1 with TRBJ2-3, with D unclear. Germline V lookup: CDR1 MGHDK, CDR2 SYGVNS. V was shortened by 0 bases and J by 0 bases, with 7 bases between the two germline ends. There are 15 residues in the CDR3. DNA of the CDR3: TGTGCCAGCAGTGAATATGGCGGCAGCACAGATACGCAGTATTTT. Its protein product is CASSEYGGSTDTQYF.

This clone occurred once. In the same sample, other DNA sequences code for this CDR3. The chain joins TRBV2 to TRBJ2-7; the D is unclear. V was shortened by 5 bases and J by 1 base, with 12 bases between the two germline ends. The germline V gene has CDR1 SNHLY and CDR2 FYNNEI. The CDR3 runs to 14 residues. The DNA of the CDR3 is TGTGCCAGCAGTCTAGAGACGGTATCCTACGAGCAGTACTTC. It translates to CASSLETVSYEQYF.

CDR3 bases: TGCAGCGTTGATTATCCAGCGGGGGGGTCCTCCTACAATGAGCAGTTCTTC. It yields the protein CSVDYPAGGSSYNEQFF. The chain couples TRBV29-1 to TRBJ2-1; 10 bases are a match to TRBD2. The CDR3 has 17 amino acids. V dropped 3 bases and J dropped 0; count of bases not matched to a gene: 8. Germline CDR1 reads SQVTM; CDR2 reads ANQGSEA.

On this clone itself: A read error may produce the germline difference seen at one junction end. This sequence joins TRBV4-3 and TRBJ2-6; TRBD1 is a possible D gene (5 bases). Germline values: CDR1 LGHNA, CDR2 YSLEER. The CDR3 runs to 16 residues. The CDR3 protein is CASSQEGFSGANGLTF. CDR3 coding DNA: TGCGCCAGCAGCCAAGAGGGCTTCTCTGGGGCCAACGGCCTGACTTTC.

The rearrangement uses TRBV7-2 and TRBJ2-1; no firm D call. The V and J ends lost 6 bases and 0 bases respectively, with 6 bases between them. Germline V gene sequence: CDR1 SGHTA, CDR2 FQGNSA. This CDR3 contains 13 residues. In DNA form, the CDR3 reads TGTGCCAGCAGAGCAAGCTCCTACAATGAGCAGTTCTTC. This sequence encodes CASRASSYNEQFF. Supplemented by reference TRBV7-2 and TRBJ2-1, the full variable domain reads GAGVSQSPSNKVTEKGKDVELRCDPISGHTALYWYRQSLGQGLEFLIYFQGNSAPDKSGLPSDRFSAERTGGSVSTLTIQRTQQEDSAVYLCASRASSYNEQFFGPGTRLTVL.

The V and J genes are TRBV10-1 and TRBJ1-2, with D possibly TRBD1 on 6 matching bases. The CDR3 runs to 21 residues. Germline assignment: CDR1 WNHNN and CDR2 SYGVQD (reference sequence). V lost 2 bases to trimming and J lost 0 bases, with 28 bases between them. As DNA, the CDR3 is TGCGCCAGCAGTGAGGGCGGGTTACAGGGCCCCACCAGGGCTACTAACTATGGCTACACCTTC. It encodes CASSEGGLQGPTRATNYGYTF.

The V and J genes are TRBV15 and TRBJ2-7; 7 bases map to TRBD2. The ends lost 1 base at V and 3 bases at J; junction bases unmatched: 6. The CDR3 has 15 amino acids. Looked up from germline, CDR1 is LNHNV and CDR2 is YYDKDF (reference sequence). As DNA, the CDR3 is TGTGCCACCAGCAGAGCCAGCGGGGCTTTCTACGAGCAGTACTTC. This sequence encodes CATSRASGAFYEQYF. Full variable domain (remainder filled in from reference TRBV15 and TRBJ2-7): DAMVIQNPRYQVTQFGKPVTLSCSQTLNHNVMYWYQQKSSQAPKLLFHYYDKDFNNEADTPDNFQSRRPNTSFCFLDIRSPGLGDTAMYLCATSRASGAFYEQYFGPGTRLTVT.

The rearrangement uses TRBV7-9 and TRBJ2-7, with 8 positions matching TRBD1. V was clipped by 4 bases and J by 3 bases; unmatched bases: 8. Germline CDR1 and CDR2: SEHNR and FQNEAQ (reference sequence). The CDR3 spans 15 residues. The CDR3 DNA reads TGTGCCAGCAGCTCAGACAGGGGATCCTACTACGAGCAGTACTTC. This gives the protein CASSSDRGSYYEQYF.

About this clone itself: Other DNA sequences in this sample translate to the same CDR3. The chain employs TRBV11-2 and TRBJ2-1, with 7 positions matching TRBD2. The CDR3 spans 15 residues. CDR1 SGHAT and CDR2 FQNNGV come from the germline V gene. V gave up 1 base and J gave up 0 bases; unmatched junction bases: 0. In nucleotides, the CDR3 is TGTGCCAGCAGCTTAGGCGGGAGCTCCTACAATGAGCAGTTCTTC. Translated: CASSLGGSSYNEQFF.

CDR3 protein: CATPEETQYF. The DNA for the CDR3 is TGTGCCACCCCCGAGGAGACCCAGTACTTC. The rearrangement uses TRBV27 and TRBJ2-5; D uncertain. CDR1 MNHEY and CDR2 SMNVEV come from the germline V gene (reference sequence). The CDR3 is 10 residues long. V gave up 10 bases and J gave up 5 bases, with 8 bases separating them.

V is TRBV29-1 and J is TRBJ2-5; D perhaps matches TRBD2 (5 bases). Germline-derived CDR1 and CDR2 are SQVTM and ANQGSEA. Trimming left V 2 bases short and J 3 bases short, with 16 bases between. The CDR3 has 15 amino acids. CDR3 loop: CSVESPRGWEETQYF. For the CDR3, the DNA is TGCAGCGTTGAATCACCCCGCGGGTGGGAAGAGACCCAGTACTTC.

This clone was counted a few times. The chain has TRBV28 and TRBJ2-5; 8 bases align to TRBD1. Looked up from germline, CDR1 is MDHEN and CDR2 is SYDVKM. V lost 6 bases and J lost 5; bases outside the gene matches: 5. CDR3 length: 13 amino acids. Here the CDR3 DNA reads TGTGCCAGCAGGAACAGGGGGAGGGAGACCCAGTACTTC. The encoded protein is CASRNRGRETQYF.

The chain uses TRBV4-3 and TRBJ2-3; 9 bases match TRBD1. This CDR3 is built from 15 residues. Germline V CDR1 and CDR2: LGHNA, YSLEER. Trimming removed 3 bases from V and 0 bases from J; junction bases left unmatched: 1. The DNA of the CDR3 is TGCGCCAGCAGCCACGGACAGGGGAGCACAGATACGCAGTATTTT. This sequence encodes CASSHGQGSTDTQYF.

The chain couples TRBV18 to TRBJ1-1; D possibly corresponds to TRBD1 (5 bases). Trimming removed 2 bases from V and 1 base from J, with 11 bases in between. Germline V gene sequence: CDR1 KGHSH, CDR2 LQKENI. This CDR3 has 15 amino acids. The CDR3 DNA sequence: TGTGCCAGCTCACCATCCTCAGGGAAGAACACTGAAGCTTTCTTT. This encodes CASSPSSGKNTEAFF.

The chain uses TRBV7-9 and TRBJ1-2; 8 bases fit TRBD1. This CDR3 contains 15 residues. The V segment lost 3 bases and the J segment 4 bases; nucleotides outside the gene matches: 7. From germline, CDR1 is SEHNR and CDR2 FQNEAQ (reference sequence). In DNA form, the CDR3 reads TGTGCCAGCAGCTTGAGCCTCGGGACAGGCTATGGCTACACCTTC. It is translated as CASSLSLGTGYGYTF.

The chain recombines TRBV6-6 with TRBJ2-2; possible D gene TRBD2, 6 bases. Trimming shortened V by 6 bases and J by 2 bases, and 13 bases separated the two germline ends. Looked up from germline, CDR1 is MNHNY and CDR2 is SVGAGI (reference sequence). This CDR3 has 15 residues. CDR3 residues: CASSRRDSNTGELFF. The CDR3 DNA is TGTGCCAGCAGCAGACGGGACTCTAACACCGGGGAGCTGTTTTTT.

CDR3 protein: CASTRDRIGGFEVNTEAFF. CDR3 in DNA: TGCGCCAGCACCCGGGACCGGATTGGGGGGTTTGAAGTAAACACTGAAGCTTTCTTT. The rearrangement links TRBV5-1 to TRBJ1-1, with D maybe TRBD1 (5 bases). This CDR3 comprises 19 residues. Germline V gene lookup returns CDR1 SGHRS and CDR2 YFSETQ. V lost 6 bases and J lost 2, with 29 bases in between.

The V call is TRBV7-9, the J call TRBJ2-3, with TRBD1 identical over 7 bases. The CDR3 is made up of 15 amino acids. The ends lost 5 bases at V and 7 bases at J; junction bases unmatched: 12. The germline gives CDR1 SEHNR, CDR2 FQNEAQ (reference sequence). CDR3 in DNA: TGTGCCAGCAGCCCTGGGACAGCTGGTGTGAATACGCAGTATTTT. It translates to CASSPGTAGVNTQYF.

The CDR3 loop is CASSLRNAGGMNTEAFF. The CDR3 DNA sequence: TGCGCCAGCAGCTTGAGGAATGCGGGGGGGATGAACACTGAAGCTTTCTTT. The chain carries TRBV5-1 and TRBJ1-1, with D tentatively TRBD1 (5 bases). Trimming left V 1 base short and J 0 bases short, with 16 bases between. The CDR3 has 17 residues. Germline lookup yields CDR1 SGHRS and CDR2 YFSETQ.

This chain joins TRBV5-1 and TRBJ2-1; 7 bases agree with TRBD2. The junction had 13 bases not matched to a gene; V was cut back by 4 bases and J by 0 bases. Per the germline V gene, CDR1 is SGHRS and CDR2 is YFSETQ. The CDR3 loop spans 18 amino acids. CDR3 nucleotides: TGCGCCAGCAGCCAAATACCGGGACTATCAAGCTCCTACAATGAGCAGTTCTTC. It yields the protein CASSQIPGLSSSYNEQFF.

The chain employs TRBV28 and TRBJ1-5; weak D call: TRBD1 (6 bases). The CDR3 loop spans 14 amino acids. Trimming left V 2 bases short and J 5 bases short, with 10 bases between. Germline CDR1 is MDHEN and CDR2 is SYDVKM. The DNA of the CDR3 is TGTGCCAGCAGTTTACGGCAGGGGTATCAGCCCCAGCATTTT. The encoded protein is CASSLRQGYQPQHF.

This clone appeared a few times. The CDR3 region is CASSSGQDLNYGYTF. CDR3 coding DNA: TGTGCCAGCAGTTCCGGACAGGACCTTAACTATGGCTACACCTTC. The V gene is TRBV27, the J gene TRBJ1-2, with 7 nucleotides matching TRBD1. V lost 4 bases and J lost 1; bases outside the gene matches: 6. The CDR3 spans 15 residues. CDR1 and CDR2 (germline): MNHEY, SMNVEV (reference sequence).

The CDR3 loop is CASRDRGHGYTF. The CDR3 DNA reads TGTGCCAGCAGGGACAGGGGGCATGGCTACACCTTC. The genes are TRBV7-2 and TRBJ1-2, with 11 bases identical to TRBD1. With 6 bases clipped from V and 6 bases from J, the junction kept 0 bases outside the gene matches. There are 12 residues in the CDR3. Germline lookup yields CDR1 SGHTA and CDR2 FQGNSA.

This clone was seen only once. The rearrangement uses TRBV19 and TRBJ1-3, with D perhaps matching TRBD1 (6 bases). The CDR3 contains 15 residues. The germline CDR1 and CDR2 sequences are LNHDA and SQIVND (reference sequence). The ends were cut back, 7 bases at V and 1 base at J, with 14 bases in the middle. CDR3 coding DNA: TGTGCCAGTACCCCAGAGGACAGATCTGGAAACACCATATATTTT. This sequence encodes CASTPEDRSGNTIYF.

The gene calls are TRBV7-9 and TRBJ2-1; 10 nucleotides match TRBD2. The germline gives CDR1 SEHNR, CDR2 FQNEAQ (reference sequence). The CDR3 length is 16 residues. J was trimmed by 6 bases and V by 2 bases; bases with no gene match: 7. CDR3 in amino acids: CASSLIAGGRRNEQFF. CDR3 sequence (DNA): TGTGCCAGCAGCTTAATAGCGGGGGGCAGACGCAATGAGCAGTTCTTC.